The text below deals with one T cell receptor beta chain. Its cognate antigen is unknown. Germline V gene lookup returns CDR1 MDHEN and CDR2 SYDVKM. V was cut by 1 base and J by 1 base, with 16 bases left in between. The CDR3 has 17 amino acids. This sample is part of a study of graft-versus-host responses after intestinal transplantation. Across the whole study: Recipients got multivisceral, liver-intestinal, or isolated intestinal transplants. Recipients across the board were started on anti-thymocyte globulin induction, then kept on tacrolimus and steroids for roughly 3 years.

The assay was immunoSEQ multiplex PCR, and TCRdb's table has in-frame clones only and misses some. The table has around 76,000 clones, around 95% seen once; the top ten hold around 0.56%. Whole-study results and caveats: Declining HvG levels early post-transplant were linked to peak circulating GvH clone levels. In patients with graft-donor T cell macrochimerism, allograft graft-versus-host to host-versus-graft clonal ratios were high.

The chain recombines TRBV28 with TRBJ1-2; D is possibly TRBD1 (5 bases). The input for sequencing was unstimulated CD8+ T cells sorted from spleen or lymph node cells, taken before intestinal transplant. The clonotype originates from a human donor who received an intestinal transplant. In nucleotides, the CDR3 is TGTGCCAGCAGTTTATACTTCAGGGCTCTTAGTAACTATGGCTACACCTTC. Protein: CASSLYFRALSNYGYTF.